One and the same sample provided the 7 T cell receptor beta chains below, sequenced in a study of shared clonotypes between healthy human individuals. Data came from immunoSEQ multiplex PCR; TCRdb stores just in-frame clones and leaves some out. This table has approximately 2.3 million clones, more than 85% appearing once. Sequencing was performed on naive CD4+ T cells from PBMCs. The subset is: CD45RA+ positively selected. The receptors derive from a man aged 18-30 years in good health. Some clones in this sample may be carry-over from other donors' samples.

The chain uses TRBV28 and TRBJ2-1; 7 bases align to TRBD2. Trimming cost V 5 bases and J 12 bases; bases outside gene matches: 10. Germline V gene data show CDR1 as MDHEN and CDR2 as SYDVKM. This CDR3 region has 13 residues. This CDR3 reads CASSLDRLAGQFF. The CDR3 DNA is TGTGCCAGCAGTCTGGATCGACTAGCTGGGCAGTTCTTC.

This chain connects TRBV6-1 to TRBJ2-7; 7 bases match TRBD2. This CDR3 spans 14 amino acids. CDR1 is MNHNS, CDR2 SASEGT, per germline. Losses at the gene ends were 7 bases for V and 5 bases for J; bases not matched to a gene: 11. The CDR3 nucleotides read TGTGCCAGCAAATTCAGTTTTGCGGGGGACGAGCAGTACTTC. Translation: CASKFSFAGDEQYF.

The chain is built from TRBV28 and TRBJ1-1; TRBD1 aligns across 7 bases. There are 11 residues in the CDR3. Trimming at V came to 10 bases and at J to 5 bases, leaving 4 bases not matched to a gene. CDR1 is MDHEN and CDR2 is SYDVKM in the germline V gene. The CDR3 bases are TGTGCCACACAGGGGAGGACTGAAGCTTTCTTT. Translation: CATQGRTEAFF.

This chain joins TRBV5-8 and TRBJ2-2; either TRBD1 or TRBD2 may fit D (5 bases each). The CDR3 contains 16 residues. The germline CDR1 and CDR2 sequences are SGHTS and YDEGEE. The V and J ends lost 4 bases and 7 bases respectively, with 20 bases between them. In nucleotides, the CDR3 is TGTGCCAGCAGCCATCGGGGCTTCCTAGGCATCGGGGAGCTGTTTTTT. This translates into CASSHRGFLGIGELFF.

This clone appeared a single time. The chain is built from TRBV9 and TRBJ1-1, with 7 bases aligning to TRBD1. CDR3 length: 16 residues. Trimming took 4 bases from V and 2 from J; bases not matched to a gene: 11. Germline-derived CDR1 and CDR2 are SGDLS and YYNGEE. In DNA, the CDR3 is TGTGCCAGCAGCCCCAGGGGGGGGCTTTCTAACACTGAAGCTTTCTTT. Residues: CASSPRGGLSNTEAFF.

CDR3 in DNA: TGTGCCAGCAGCGTCAGACTAGCGGGAGTCTACGAGCAGTACTTC. Amino acid sequence: CASSVRLAGVYEQYF. This rearrangement joins TRBV7-2 to TRBJ2-7; TRBD2 aligns across 12 bases. The germline gives CDR1 SGHTA, CDR2 FQGNSA. The CDR3 has 15 residues. V trimming: 5 bases; J trimming: 3 bases; junction bases outside the gene matches: 5.

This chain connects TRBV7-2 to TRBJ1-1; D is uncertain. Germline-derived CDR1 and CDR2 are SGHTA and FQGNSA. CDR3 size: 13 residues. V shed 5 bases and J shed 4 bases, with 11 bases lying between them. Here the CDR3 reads CASSLTGSTEAFF. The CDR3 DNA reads TGTGCCAGCAGCCTAACGGGGAGCACTGAAGCTTTCTTT.